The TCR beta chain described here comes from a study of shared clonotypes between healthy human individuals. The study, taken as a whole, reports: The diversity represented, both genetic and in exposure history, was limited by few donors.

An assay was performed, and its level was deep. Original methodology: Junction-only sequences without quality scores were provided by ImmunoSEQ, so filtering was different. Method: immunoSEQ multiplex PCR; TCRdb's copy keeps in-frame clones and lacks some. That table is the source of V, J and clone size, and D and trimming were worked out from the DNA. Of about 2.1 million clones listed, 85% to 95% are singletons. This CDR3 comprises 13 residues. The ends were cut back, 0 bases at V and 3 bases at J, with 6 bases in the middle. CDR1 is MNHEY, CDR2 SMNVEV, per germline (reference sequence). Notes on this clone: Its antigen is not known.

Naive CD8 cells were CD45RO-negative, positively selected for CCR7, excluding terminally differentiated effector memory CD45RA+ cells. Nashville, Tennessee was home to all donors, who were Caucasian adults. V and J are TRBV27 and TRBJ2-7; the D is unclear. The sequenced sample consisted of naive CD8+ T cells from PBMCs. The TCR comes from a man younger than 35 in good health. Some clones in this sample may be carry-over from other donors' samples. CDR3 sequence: CASSLSPDYEQYF. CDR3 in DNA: TGTGCCAGCAGTTTATCGCCGGACTACGAGCAGTACTTC.